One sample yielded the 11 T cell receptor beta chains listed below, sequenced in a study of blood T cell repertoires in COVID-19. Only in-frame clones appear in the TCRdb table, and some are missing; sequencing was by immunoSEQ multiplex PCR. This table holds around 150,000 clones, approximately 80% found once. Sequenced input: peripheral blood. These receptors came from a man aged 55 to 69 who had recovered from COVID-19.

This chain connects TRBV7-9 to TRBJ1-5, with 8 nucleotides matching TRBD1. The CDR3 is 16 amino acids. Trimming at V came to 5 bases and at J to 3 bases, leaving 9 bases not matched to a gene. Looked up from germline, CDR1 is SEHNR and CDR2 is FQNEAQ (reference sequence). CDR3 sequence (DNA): TGTGCCAGCAGCCCAGGAGTGACAGGGGCCAATCAGCCCCAGCATTTT. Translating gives CASSPGVTGANQPQHF.

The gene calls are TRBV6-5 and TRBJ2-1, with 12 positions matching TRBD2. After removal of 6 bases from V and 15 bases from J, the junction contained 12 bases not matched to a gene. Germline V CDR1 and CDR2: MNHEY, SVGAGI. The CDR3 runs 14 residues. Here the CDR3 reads CASSPGLAGLLLFF. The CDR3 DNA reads TGTGCCAGCAGCCCGGGACTAGCGGGTCTCTTACTGTTCTTC.

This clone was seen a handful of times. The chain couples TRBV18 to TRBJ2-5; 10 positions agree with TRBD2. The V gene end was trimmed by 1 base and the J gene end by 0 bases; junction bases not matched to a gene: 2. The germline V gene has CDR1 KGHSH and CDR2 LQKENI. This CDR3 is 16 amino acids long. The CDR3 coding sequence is TGTGCCAGCTCACCACAGACTAGCGGGCACCAAGAGACCCAGTACTTC. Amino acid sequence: CASSPQTSGHQETQYF.

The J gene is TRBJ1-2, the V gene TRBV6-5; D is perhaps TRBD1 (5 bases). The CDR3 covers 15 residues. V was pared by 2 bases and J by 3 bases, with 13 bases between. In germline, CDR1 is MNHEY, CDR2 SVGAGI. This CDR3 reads CASSYLRQSDYGYTF. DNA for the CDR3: TGTGCCAGCAGTTACCTTCGACAGTCTGACTATGGCTACACCTTC.

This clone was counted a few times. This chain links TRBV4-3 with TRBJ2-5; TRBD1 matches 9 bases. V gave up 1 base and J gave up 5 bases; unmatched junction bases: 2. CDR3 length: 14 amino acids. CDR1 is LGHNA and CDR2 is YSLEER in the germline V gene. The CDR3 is CASSQAGTGETQYF. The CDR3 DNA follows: TGCGCCAGCAGCCAAGCCGGGACAGGGGAGACCCAGTACTTC.

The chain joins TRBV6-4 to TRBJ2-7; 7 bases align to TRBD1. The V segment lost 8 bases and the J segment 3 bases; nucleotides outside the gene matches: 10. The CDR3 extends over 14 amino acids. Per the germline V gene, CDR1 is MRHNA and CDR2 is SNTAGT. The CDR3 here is CASPGTDGHYEQYF. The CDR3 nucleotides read TGTGCCAGCCCTGGGACAGACGGCCACTACGAGCAGTACTTC.

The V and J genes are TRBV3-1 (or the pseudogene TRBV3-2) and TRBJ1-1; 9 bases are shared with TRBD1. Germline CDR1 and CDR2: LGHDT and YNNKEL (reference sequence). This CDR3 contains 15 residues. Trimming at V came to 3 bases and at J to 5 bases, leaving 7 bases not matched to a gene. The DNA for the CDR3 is TGTGCCAGCAGCCAGATCGGACAGGGGAATACTGAAGCTTTCTTT. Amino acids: CASSQIGQGNTEAFF.

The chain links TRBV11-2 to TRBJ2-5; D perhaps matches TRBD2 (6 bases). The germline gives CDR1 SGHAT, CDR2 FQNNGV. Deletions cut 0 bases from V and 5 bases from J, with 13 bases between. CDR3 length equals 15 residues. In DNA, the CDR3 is TGTGCCAGCAGCTTAGATCGGGAGACGGTGGAGACCCAGTACTTC. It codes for CASSLDRETVETQYF.

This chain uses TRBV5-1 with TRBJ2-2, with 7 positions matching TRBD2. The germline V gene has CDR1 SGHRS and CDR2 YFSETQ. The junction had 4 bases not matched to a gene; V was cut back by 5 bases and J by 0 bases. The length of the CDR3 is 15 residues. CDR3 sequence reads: CASSLTSSNTGELFF. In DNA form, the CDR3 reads TGCGCCAGCAGTTTGACTAGCTCGAACACCGGGGAGCTGTTTTTT.

As DNA, the CDR3 is TGTGCCAGCAGCCAACTTTCGGACTATGGCTACACCTTC. Translation: CASSQLSDYGYTF. The chain combines TRBV3-1 (or the pseudogene TRBV3-2) with TRBJ1-2; D is undetermined. The V gene lost 2 bases and the J gene lost 3 bases, with 7 bases spanning the gap. Germline lookup yields CDR1 LGHDT and CDR2 YNNKEL (reference sequence). This CDR3 comprises 13 residues.

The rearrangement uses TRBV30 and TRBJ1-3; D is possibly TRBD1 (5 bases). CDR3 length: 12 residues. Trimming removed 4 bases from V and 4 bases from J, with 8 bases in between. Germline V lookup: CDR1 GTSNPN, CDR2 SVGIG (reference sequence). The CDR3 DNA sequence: TGTGCCTGGAACCCAGGGGGAAACACCATATATTTT. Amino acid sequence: CAWNPGGNTIYF.